These 4 T cell receptor beta chains came from one sample sequenced in a study of cytomegalovirus exposure and HLA in healthy donors. The PCR ran on 60 Vbeta and 13 Jbeta primers. This table comes from immunoSEQ multiplex PCR, and its TCRdb copy is limited to in-frame clones, with some not included. The table records roughly 150,000 clones, about 75% of them present only once. The specimen sequenced was PBMCs. The receptors here all came from a man aged 30-40 years in good health and CMV-seronegative.

J is TRBJ2-2 and V is TRBV5-4; a weak D match, TRBD2 (6 bases). The CDR3 is 15 residues long. From germline, CDR1 is SGHNT and CDR2 YYREEE (reference sequence). Trimming stripped 1 base from V and 4 bases from J, with 11 bases between. This CDR3 is CASSLNPGVTGELFF. CDR3 nucleotides: TGTGCCAGCAGCTTGAATCCGGGAGTCACCGGGGAGCTGTTTTTT. Combining the CDR3 with reference TRBV5-4 and TRBJ2-2 gives the whole variable domain ETGVTQSPTHLIKTRGQQVTLRCSSQSGHNTVSWYQQALGQGPQFIFQYYREEENGRGNFPPRFSGLQFPNYSSELNVNALELDDSALYLCASSLNPGVTGELFFGEGSRLTVL.

V is TRBV7-8 and J is TRBJ1-2; D gene unclear. The CDR3 is 13 residues long. Germline CDR1 is SGHVS and CDR2 is FQNEAQ. V was shortened by 5 bases and J by 7 bases, with 14 bases between the two germline ends. CDR3 protein: CASSVNGEGGYTF. CDR3 DNA: TGTGCCAGCAGCGTCAACGGGGAGGGTGGCTACACCTTC.

This chain uses TRBV5-5 with TRBJ2-1; TRBD2 matches at 9 bases. Germline CDR1 SGHKS, CDR2 YYEKEE (reference sequence). This CDR3 has 17 amino acids. Trimming took 0 bases from V and 8 from J; bases not matched to a gene: 12. CDR3: CASSLGWRAGGMHEQFF. The CDR3 nucleotides read TGTGCCAGCAGCTTGGGGTGGCGAGCGGGAGGTATGCATGAGCAGTTCTTC.

This rearrangement joins TRBV14 to TRBJ1-2; no clear D gene. Germline CDR1 is SGHDN and CDR2 is FVKESK. The CDR3 is 13 amino acids. Trimming left V 4 bases short and J 4 bases short, with 10 bases between. The DNA for the CDR3 is TGTGCCAGCAGCCGCTCGGGGTTCTATGGCTACACCTTC. Encoded protein: CASSRSGFYGYTF.